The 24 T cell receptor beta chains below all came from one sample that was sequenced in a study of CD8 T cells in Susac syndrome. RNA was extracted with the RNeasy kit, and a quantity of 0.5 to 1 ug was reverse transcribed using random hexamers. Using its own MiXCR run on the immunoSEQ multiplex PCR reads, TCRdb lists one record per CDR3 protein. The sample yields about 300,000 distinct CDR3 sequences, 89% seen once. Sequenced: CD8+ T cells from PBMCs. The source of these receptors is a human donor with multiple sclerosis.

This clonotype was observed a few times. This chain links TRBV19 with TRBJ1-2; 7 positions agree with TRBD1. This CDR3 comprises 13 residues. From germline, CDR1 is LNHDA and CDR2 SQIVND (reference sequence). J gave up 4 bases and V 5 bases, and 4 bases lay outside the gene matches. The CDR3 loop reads CASSQDRAYGYTF. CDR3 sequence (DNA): TGTGCCAGTAGTCAAGACAGGGCCTATGGCTACACCTTC.

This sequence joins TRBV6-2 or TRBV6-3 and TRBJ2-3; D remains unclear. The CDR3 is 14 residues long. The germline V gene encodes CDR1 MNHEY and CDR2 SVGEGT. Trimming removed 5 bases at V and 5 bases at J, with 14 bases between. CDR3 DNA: TGTGCCAGCAGTCCCGCCCAGTTTCTAGATACGCAGTATTTT. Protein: CASSPAQFLDTQYF.

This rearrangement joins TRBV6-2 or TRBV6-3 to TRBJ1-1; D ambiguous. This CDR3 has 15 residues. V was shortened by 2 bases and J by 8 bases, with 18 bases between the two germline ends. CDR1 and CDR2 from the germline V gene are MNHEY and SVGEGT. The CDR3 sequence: CASSYTPSSRSEAFF. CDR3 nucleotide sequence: TGTGCCAGCAGTTACACACCGAGTTCTCGATCCGAAGCTTTCTTT.

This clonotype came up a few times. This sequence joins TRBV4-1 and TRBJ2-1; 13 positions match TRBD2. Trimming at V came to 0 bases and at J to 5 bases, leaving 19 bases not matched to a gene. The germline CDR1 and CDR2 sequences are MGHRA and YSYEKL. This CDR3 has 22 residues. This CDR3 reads CASSQEGGRTSGRPLRDNEQFF. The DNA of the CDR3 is TGCGCCAGCAGCCAAGAAGGGGGAAGGACTAGCGGGAGACCCTTGCGAGACAATGAGCAGTTCTTC.

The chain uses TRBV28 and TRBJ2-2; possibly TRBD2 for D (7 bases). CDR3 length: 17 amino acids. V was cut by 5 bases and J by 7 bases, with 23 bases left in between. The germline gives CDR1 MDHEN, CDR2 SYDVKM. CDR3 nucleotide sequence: TGTGCCAGCAGTCCTACCAGCGGGACAATCAGGGACGGGGAGCTGTTTTTT. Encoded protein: CASSPTSGTIRDGELFF.

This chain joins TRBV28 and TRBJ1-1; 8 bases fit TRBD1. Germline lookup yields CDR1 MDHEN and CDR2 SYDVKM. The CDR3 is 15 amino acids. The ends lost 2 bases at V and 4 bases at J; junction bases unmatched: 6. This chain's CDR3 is CASSLRGQGSTEAFF. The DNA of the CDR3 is TGTGCCAGCAGTTTAAGAGGACAGGGTAGCACTGAAGCTTTCTTT.

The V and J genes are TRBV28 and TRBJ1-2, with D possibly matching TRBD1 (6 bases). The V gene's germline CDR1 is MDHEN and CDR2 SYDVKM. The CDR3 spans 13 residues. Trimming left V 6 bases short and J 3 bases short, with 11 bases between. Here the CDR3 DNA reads TGTGCCAGCAGACAGGGAGAAGACTATGGCTACACCTTC. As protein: CASRQGEDYGYTF.

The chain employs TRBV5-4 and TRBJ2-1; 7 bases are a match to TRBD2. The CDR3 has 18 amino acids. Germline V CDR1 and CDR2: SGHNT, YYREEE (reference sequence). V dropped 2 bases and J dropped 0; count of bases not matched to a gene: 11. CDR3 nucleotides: TGTGCCAGCAGCTTAGGAGCTAGCGGAAGCAGCTCCTACAATGAGCAGTTCTTC. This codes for CASSLGASGSSSYNEQFF.

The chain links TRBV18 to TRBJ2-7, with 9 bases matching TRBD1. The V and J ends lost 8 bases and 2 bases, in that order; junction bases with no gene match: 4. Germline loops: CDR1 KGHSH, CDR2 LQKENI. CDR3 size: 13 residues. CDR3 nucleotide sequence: TGTGCCAGCGAGGGACAGGGAACCTACGAGCAGTACTTC. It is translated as CASEGQGTYEQYF.

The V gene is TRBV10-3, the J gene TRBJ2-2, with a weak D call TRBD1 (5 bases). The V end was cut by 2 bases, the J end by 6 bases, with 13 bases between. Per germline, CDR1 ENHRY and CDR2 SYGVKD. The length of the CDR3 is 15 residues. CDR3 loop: CAISEERGRAGELFF. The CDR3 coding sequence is TGTGCCATCAGTGAGGAAAGGGGCCGAGCCGGGGAGCTGTTTTTT.

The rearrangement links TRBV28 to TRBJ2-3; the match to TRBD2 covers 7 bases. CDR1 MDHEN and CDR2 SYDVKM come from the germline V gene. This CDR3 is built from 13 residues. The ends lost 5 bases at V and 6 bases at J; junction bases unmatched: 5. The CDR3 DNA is TGTGCCAGCAGTCCCGGACTAGGGGATACGCAGTATTTT. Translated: CASSPGLGDTQYF.

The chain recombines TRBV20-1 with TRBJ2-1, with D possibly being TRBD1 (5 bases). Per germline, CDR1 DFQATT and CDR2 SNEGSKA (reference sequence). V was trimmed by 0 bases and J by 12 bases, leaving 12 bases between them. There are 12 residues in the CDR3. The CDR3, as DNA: TGCAGTGCTAGAGATATCAGGGAAGTGCAGTTCTTC. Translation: CSARDIREVQFF.

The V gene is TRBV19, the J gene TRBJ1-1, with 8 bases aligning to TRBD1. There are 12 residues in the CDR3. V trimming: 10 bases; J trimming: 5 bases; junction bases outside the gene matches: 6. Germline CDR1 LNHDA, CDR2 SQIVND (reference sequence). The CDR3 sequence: CATRQGWTEAFF. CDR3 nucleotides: TGTGCCACAAGACAGGGGTGGACTGAAGCTTTCTTT. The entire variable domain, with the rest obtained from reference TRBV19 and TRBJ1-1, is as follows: DGGITQSPKYLFRKEGQNVTLSCEQNLNHDAMYWYRQDPGQGLRLIYYSQIVNDFQKGDIAEGYSVSREKKESFPLTVTSAQKNPTAFYLCATRQGWTEAFFGQGTRLTVV.

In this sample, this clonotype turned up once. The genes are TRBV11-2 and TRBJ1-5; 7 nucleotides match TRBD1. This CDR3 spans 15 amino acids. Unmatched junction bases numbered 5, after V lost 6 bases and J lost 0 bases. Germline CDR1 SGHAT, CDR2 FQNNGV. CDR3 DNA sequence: TGTGCCAGCAGTATAACAGGGGATAGCAATCAGCCCCAGCATTTT. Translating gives CASSITGDSNQPQHF.

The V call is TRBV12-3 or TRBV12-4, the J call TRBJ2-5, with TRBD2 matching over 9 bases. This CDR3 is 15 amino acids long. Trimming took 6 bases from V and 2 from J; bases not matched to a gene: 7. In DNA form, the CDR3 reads TGTGCCAGCAGCCCCGGTCTAGCGGGGCAAGAGACCCAGTACTTC. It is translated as CASSPGLAGQETQYF.

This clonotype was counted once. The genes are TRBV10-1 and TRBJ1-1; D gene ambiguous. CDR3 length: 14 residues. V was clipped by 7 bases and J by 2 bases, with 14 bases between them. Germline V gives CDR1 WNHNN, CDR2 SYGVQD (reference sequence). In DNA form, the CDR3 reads TGCGCCAGCAAAGGCCGGCGGGGAAACACTGAAGCTTTCTTT. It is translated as CASKGRRGNTEAFF.

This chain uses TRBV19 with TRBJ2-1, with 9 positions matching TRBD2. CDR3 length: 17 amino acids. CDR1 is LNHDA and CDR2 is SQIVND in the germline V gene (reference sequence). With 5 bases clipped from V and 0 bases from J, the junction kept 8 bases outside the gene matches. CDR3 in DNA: TGTGCCAGTAGTTTCGGTGGCGGGAGGGCCTCCTACAATGAGCAGTTCTTC. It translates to CASSFGGGRASYNEQFF.

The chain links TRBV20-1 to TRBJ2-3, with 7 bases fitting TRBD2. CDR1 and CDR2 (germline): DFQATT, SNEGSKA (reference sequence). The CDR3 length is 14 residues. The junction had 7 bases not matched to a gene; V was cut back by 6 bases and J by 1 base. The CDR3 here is CSAEAGRRTDTQYF. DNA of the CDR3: TGCAGTGCAGAAGCGGGGCGACGCACAGATACGCAGTATTTT.

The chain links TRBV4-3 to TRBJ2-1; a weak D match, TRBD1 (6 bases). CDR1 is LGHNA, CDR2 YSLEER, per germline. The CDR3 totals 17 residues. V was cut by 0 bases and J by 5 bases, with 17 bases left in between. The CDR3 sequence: CASSQDWGQVLHNEQFF. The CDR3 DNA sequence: TGCGCCAGCAGCCAAGATTGGGGGCAGGTACTCCACAATGAGCAGTTCTTC.

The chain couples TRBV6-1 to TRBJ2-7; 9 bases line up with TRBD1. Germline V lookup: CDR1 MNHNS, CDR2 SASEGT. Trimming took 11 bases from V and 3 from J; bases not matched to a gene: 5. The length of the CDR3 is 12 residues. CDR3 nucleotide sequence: TGTGCCGTGAAGACAGGGGGCTACGAGCAGTACTTC. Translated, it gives CAVKTGGYEQYF.

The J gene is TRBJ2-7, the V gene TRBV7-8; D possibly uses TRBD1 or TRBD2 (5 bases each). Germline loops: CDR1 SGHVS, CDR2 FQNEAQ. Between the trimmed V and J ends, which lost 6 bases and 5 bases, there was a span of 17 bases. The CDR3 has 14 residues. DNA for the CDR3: TGTGCCAGCAGTGCCTCAGGGTCCGGGAACGAGCAGTACTTC. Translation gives CASSASGSGNEQYF.

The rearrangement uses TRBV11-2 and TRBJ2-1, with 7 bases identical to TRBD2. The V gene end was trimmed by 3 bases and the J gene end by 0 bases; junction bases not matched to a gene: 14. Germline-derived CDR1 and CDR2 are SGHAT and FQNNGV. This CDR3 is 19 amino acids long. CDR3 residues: CASSLGYSGPESSYNEQFF. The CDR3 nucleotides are TGTGCCAGCAGCTTGGGGTATAGCGGGCCCGAGAGCTCCTACAATGAGCAGTTCTTC.

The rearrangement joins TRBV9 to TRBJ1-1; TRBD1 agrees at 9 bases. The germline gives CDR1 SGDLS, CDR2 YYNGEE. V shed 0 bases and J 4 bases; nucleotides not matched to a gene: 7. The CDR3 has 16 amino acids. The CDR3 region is CASSVAGDRVGTEAFF. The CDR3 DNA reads TGTGCCAGCAGCGTAGCGGGGGACAGGGTTGGCACTGAAGCTTTCTTT.

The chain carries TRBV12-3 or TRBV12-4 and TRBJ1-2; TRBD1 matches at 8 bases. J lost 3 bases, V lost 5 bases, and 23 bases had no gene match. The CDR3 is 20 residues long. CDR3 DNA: TGTGCCAGCAGTCCCGATTTCATCGGGGGGACAGGAGGACTAGACTATGGCTACACCTTC. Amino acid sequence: CASSPDFIGGTGGLDYGYTF.